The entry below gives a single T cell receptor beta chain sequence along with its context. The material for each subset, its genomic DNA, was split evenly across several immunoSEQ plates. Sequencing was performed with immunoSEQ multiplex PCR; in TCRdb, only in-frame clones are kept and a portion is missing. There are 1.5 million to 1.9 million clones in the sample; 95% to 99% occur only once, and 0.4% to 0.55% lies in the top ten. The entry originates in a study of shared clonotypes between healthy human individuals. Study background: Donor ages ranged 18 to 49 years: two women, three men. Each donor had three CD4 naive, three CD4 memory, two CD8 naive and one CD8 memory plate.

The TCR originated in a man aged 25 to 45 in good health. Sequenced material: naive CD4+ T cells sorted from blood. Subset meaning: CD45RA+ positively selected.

The CDR3 DNA reads TGTGCCAGCAGTGCGGCGGGCGGGAGCGCCTACGAGCAGTACTTC. Translation: CASSAAGGSAYEQYF. The chain is built from TRBV9 and TRBJ2-7; 7 nucleotides line up with TRBD2. Germline assignment: CDR1 SGDLS and CDR2 YYNGEE. The CDR3 loop spans 15 amino acids. Trimming cost V 5 bases and J 2 bases; bases outside gene matches: 10.